These 29 T cell receptor beta chains were sequenced from one sample in a study of tumor-infiltrating lymphocytes in primary liver carcinoma. The input was around 530 ng total RNA; TCR beta cDNA was made from it with a constant-region primer. Slightly modified ARM-PCR served as the procedure for the TCR beta libraries. These libraries came from three rounds of nested multiplex PCR. The opening two PCR rounds, ten to eleven cycles each, paired TRBV1-TRBV30 forward primers with a C-beta reverse primer. TCRdb re-called the multiplex PCR reads through MiXCR, storing one row per CDR3 protein. The top ten hold over 15% of the sample, which has a few hundred thousand distinct CDR3 sequences, 50% to 75% seen once. Alongside blood RNA obtained from unsorted whole blood, germline DNA was also extracted. The sequenced sample consisted of peripheral blood. The receptors here all came from a woman aged 30 to 39 with primary liver carcinoma and hepatitis B virus infection.

Points on this clonotype: At one boundary the junction diverges from the germline segment, which might be a read error. The CDR3 coding sequence is TGTGCCAGCGGCTTGGCGGGTGGCCGCTCCTACAATGAGCAGTTCTTC. It is translated as CASGLAGGRSYNEQFF. The rearrangement uses TRBV5-4 and TRBJ2-1, with D tentatively TRBD2 (5 bases). The CDR3 is made up of 16 amino acids. Germline CDR1 is SGHNT and CDR2 is YYREEE (reference sequence).

The rearrangement links TRBV6-5 to TRBJ2-7; D not certain. Germline V gives CDR1 MNHEY, CDR2 SVGAGI. The V end was cut by 2 bases, the J end by 4 bases, with 9 bases between. The CDR3 has 13 amino acids. This chain's CDR3 is CASSYKPQYEQYF. The CDR3 region has the DNA TGTGCCAGCAGTTACAAACCTCAGTACGAGCAGTACTTC.

Note on this clonotype: This may be a read error: a much more frequent sequence differs by one nucleotide. The CDR3 region has the DNA TGTGTCAGCAGCTTAAGACAGCACAATGAAAAACTGTTTTTT. Amino acid sequence: CVSSLRQHNEKLFF. The genes are TRBV7-9 and TRBJ1-4; D possibly corresponds to TRBD1 (5 bases). This CDR3 has 14 amino acids. The germline CDR1 and CDR2 sequences are SEHNR and FQNEAQ (reference sequence).

In the case of this clonotype: Compared with germline, one end of the junction differs, possibly owing to a read error. The CDR3 is CTISESWGANTEAFF. The CDR3 nucleotides are TGTACCATCAGTGAGTCCTGGGGAGCGAACACTGAAGCTTTCTTT. The rearrangement uses TRBV10-3 and TRBJ1-1, with D unclear. This CDR3 contains 15 residues. In germline, CDR1 is ENHRY, CDR2 SYGVKD.

The chain employs TRBV6-6 and TRBJ2-7, with 7 bases matching TRBD1. The V segment lost 1 base and the J segment 5 bases; nucleotides outside the gene matches: 5. The CDR3 is 14 amino acids. Germline CDR1 is MNHNY and CDR2 is SVGAGI (reference sequence). The CDR3 sequence is CASSYLDRVDEQYF. CDR3 DNA: TGTGCCAGCAGTTACTTAGACAGGGTCGACGAGCAGTACTTC.

The count of this clonotype is one. Since a much larger clone is just one base distant, this may be a read error. The gene calls are TRBV5-1 and TRBJ1-1, with unresolved D. CDR1 is SGHRS and CDR2 is YFSETQ in the germline V gene. There are 11 residues in the CDR3. The DNA of the CDR3 is TGCACCAGCAGCTTGGGTAATGAAGCTTTCTTT. The encoded protein is CTSSLGNEAFF.

The rearrangement links TRBV5-5 to TRBJ2-7; 8 bases agree with TRBD1. The CDR3 spans 16 residues. Trimming cost V 0 bases and J 2 bases; bases outside gene matches: 7. From germline, CDR1 is SGHKS and CDR2 YYEKEE (reference sequence). CDR3 in DNA: TGTGCCAGCAGCTTGGGGGGACAGGACCTAACCTACGAGCAGTACTTC. It codes for CASSLGGQDLTYEQYF. Variable domain in full (rest from reference TRBV5-5 and TRBJ2-7): DAGVTQSPTHLIKTRGQQVTLRCSPISGHKSVSWYQQVLGQGPQFIFQYYEKEERGRGNFPDRFSARQFPNYSSELNVNALLLGDSALYLCASSLGGQDLTYEQYFGPGTRLTVT.

The gene calls are TRBV6-4 and TRBJ2-2, with a weak D call TRBD2 (6 bases). V lost 3 bases to trimming and J lost 4 bases, with 9 bases between them. Germline CDR1 reads MRHNA; CDR2 reads SNTAGT. The CDR3 spans 14 residues. The CDR3 reads CASSEEGATGELFF. The CDR3 DNA reads TGTGCCAGCAGTGAGGAGGGTGCCACCGGGGAGCTGTTTTTT.

The V call is TRBV6-5, the J call TRBJ1-5; D is unclear. Germline V gene data show CDR1 as MNHEY and CDR2 as SVGAGI. The CDR3 covers 15 residues. Trimming stripped 6 bases from V and 2 bases from J, with 14 bases between. The CDR3 DNA sequence: TGTGCCAGCAGCCCGGGTGGGTATGGCAATCAGCCCCAGCATTTT. Translation gives CASSPGGYGNQPQHF.

The chain carries TRBV6-6 and TRBJ1-2; D remains unclear. Germline values: CDR1 MNHNY, CDR2 SVGAGI (reference sequence). V dropped 4 bases and J dropped 6 bases, with 9 bases sitting between them. CDR3 length: 12 residues. CDR3 coding DNA: TGTGCCAGCAGTTTTAGTGGCGATGGCTACACCTTC. Translation gives CASSFSGDGYTF.

This clonotype turned up a few times. V and J are TRBV6-2 or TRBV6-3 and TRBJ1-5; TRBD1 is a possible D gene (6 bases). Germline loops: CDR1 MNHEY, CDR2 SVGEGT. Trimming removed 7 bases at V and 0 bases at J, with 22 bases between. This CDR3 is 18 amino acids long. The CDR3 nucleotides are TGTGCCAGCACCCCTGGGGCCAGGGGACTTTATAGCAATCAGCCCCAGCATTTT. The encoded protein is CASTPGARGLYSNQPQHF.

This clonotype was counted only a few times. Possible read error: a much larger clone is one base away. The chain joins TRBV12-3 or TRBV12-4 to TRBJ2-3; D not certain. This CDR3 comprises 13 residues. CDR3 protein: CTSSLRGTDTQYF. In nucleotides, the CDR3 is TGTACCAGCAGCCTCCGGGGCACAGATACGCAGTATTTT.

Notes on this clonotype: A read error may produce the germline difference seen at one junction end. The V call is TRBV18, the J call TRBJ2-1; the match to TRBD1 covers 11 bases. The CDR3 consists of 20 residues. Germline CDR1 is KGHSH and CDR2 is LQKENI. CDR3 region: CASSRNGQGALPSSYNEQFF. Written as DNA, the CDR3 is TGTGCCAGTTCACGCAACGGACAGGGGGCCCTACCGAGCTCCTACAATGAGCAGTTCTTC.

This clonotype was seen a few times. V gene TRBV6-9 combines with J gene TRBJ2-2; D is unresolved. Germline V CDR1 and CDR2: MNHGY, SVAAGI. This CDR3 has 15 amino acids. Deletions cut 8 bases from V and 1 base from J, with 14 bases between. CDR3 in amino acids: CASFVGSKNTGELFF. CDR3 in DNA: TGTGCCAGCTTCGTCGGCTCCAAGAACACCGGGGAGCTGTTTTTT.

This rearrangement joins TRBV28 to TRBJ2-1; D remains unclear. This CDR3 contains 18 residues. Between the trimmed V and J ends, which lost 6 bases and 7 bases, there was a span of 28 bases. Germline V gives CDR1 MDHEN, CDR2 SYDVKM. The CDR3 nucleotides read TGTGCCAGCAGCTTGTCCCTCCGATTGGGGAACCCGTTGAATGAGCAGTTCTTC. Protein sequence: CASSLSLRLGNPLNEQFF. The full variable domain, with the rest looked up from reference TRBV28 and TRBJ2-1, is DVKVTQSSRYLVKRTGEKVFLECVQDMDHENMFWYRQDPGLGLRLIYFSYDVKMKEKGDIPEGYSVSREKKERFSLILESASTNQTSMYLCASSLSLRLGNPLNEQFFGPGTRLTVL.

Notes on this clonotype: At one of its ends the junction is not consistent with the germline gene, which may arise from a read error. The chain recombines TRBV6-5 with TRBJ2-5; 8 nucleotides agree with TRBD1. This CDR3 region has 16 residues. The germline CDR1 and CDR2 sequences are MNHEY and SVGAGI. In nucleotides, the CDR3 is TGTGCCAGCAGAAAAATTGGACAGGGAAAAGGAGAGACTCAGTACTTC. It specifies CASRKIGQGKGETQYF.

This clonotype was recorded at least ten times. The V call is TRBV6-5, the J call TRBJ2-5, with D tentatively TRBD1 (6 bases). The CDR3 extends over 12 amino acids. Germline values: CDR1 MNHEY, CDR2 SVGAGI. The ends were cut back, 5 bases at V and 10 bases at J, with 14 bases in the middle. CDR3 sequence (DNA): TGTGCCAGCAGTAGTGTCCCGGGACACCAGTACTTC. It yields the protein CASSSVPGHQYF.

A remark on this clonotype: Since no conserved phenylalanine or tryptophan closes the CDR3, a read error is the likely cause. The chain is built from TRBV4-1 and TRBJ2-7; 8 nucleotides agree with TRBD2. The CDR3 sequence is 15 residues long. Germline values: CDR1 MGHRA, CDR2 YSYEKL. V dropped 6 bases and J dropped 1; count of bases not matched to a gene: 8. The CDR3 DNA reads TGCGCCAGCAGTCCTCTCACTAGCGGTTCCTACGAGCAGTACCTC. The encoded protein is CASSPLTSGSYEQYL.

In regard to this clonotype: A junction end diverges from the germline sequence, so it may reflect a read error. The genes are TRBV11-2 and TRBJ2-5, with 7 bases that match TRBD2. The germline V gene encodes CDR1 SGHAT and CDR2 FQNNGV. This CDR3 region has 16 residues. The CDR3 sequence is CVSSGEVAADQETQYF. CDR3 in DNA: TGTGTCAGCAGCGGGGAGGTGGCGGCCGACCAAGAGACCCAGTACTTC.

There are a few counts of this clonotype. J is TRBJ2-1 and V is TRBV30, with TRBD1 matching 8 bases. The V and J ends lost 1 base and 9 bases, in that order; junction bases with no gene match: 11. Looked up from germline, CDR1 is GTSNPN and CDR2 is SVGIG (reference sequence). The CDR3 is 15 residues long. The chain's CDR3 is CAWSAGQGWSSEQFF. The CDR3 nucleotides are TGTGCCTGGAGTGCCGGACAGGGTTGGAGCAGTGAGCAGTTCTTC.

The chain couples TRBV11-2 to TRBJ2-3, with 7 nucleotides matching TRBD2. Germline V gene data show CDR1 as SGHAT and CDR2 as FQNNGV. J gave up 5 bases and V 5 bases, and 13 bases lay outside the gene matches. The CDR3 extends over 16 amino acids. CDR3: CASSIRREAGEDTQYF. DNA for the CDR3: TGTGCCAGCAGCATCCGTCGGGAGGCGGGAGAAGATACGCAGTATTTT.

This clonotype was seen more than once but under ten times. The chain carries TRBV6-5 and TRBJ2-5; D gene unclear. The V gene lost 0 bases and the J gene lost 3 bases, with 8 bases spanning the gap. Germline CDR1 and CDR2: MNHEY and SVGAGI. This CDR3 has 14 amino acids. The CDR3 DNA reads TGTGCCAGCAGTTACTCAAACCCCGAAGAGACCCAGTACTTC. Protein sequence: CASSYSNPEETQYF.

Concerning this clonotype: A much larger clone is a single base away; this may be a read error. This rearrangement joins TRBV6-1 to TRBJ2-5; 8 bases agree with TRBD1. This CDR3 has 16 residues. J lost 4 bases, V lost 3 bases, and 10 bases had no gene match. Germline lookup yields CDR1 MNHNS and CDR2 SASEGT. Here the CDR3 DNA reads TGTGCCAGCAGTGACTTCAGGGGGCTGGTGGGAGAGACCCAGTACTTC. This gives the protein CASSDFRGLVGETQYF.

The genes are TRBV10-3 and TRBJ1-2; D perhaps matches TRBD1 (5 bases). Between the trimmed V and J ends, which lost 10 bases and 4 bases, there was a span of 13 bases. The CDR3 is made up of 12 amino acids. Per germline, CDR1 ENHRY and CDR2 SYGVKD. The CDR3 DNA reads as TGTGCCACCGGGGACTTGCGCTATGGCTACACCTTC. It specifies CATGDLRYGYTF.

Points on this clonotype: Because the CDR3 is missing its conserved closing phenylalanine or tryptophan, this is likely a read error. The chain uses TRBV6-2 or TRBV6-3 and TRBJ1-6; D possibly corresponds to TRBD1 (6 bases). This CDR3 is built from 14 residues. V gave up 5 bases and J gave up 7 bases, with 12 bases separating them. Germline CDR1 MNHEY, CDR2 SVGEGT. The CDR3 region is CASSHRDTNSPLHL. Written as DNA, the CDR3 is TGTGCCAGCAGTCACCGGGACACGAATTCACCCCTCCACTTA.

On this clonotype itself: An end of the junction does not agree with germline; a read error may underlie this. The chain joins TRBV4-1 to TRBJ1-6; no firm D call. Germline values: CDR1 MGHRA, CDR2 YSYEKL. This CDR3 region has 16 residues. The CDR3 DNA reads as TGCGCCAGCAGCCAAGGAATCGGGTCCTTAAATTCACCCCTTCACTTT. This encodes CASSQGIGSLNSPLHF.

This clonotype was detected only a few times. The genes are TRBV14 and TRBJ2-7; 9 bases fit TRBD2. Germline V gives CDR1 SGHDN, CDR2 FVKESK. V dropped 0 bases and J dropped 5; count of bases not matched to a gene: 11. This CDR3 is 17 amino acids long. This CDR3 is CASSQDTSGRWVDEQYF. CDR3 in DNA: TGTGCCAGCAGCCAAGATACCAGCGGGAGGTGGGTAGACGAGCAGTACTTC. The full variable domain, with the rest looked up from reference TRBV14 and TRBJ2-7, is EAGVTQFPSHSVIEKGQTVTLRCDPISGHDNLYWYRRVMGKEIKFLLHFVKESKQDESGMPNNRFLAERTGGTYSTLKVQPAELEDSGVYFCASSQDTSGRWVDEQYFGPGTRLTVT.

This clonotype was counted once. The chain couples TRBV6-2 or TRBV6-3 to TRBJ2-7; 8 bases map to TRBD2. The CDR3 runs 16 residues. Trimming took 6 bases from V and 2 from J; bases not matched to a gene: 12. Germline-derived CDR1 and CDR2 are MNHEY and SVGEGT. CDR3 amino acids: CASSPEGGRIAYEQYF. In DNA, the CDR3 is TGTGCCAGCAGCCCAGAGGGCGGGAGGATAGCCTACGAGCAGTACTTC.

Regarding this clonotype: With a much larger clone just one base away, this may be a read error. The chain employs TRBV11-2 and TRBJ2-5; TRBD2 might be the D (5 bases). CDR3 length: 14 residues. Germline V gene lookup returns CDR1 SGHAT and CDR2 FQNNGV. Trimming stripped 4 bases from V and 5 bases from J, with 14 bases between. The CDR3, as DNA: TGTGCCAGCAGCTCGCAACTGAGGGCGGAGACCCAGTACTTC. Its translation: CASSSQLRAETQYF.